The rows below give T cell receptor beta chains drawn from one sample of a study of blood T cell repertoires in COVID-19. Method: immunoSEQ multiplex PCR; TCRdb's copy keeps in-frame clones and lacks some. Found here are about 120,000 clones, about 89% of them singletons; the top ten hold over 15%. Sequencing input: peripheral blood. These receptors originate from a human donor with acute or convalescent COVID-19. The donor label of this sample is uncertain. Both conserved end residues are part of each CDR3. Fields, in order: J gene, D gene, clone size, V gene, CDR3 protein, CDR3 DNA. D genes are given only for firm matches. Size is omitted from some rows. Given values are once, few, many or a class for expanded clones.

TRBJ1-5 . . TRBV4-3 CASSQDLTGGRMGQPQHF TGCGCCAGCAGCCAAGATCTTACGGGGGGAAGAATGGGTCAGCCCCAGCATTTT
TRBJ1-1 . . TRBV18 CASSQDSSNTEAFF TGTGCCAGCTCACAGGACAGCTCGAACACTGAAGCTTTCTTT
TRBJ2-7 TRBD2 few TRBV20-1 CSASKAGGYEQYF TGCAGTGCTAGTAAAGCGGGGGGATACGAGCAGTACTTC
TRBJ2-7 . . TRBV11-2 CASSLVAGLQGPSYEQYF TGTGCCAGCAGCTTAGTTGCCGGTTTACAGGGCCCCTCCTACGAGCAGTACTTC
TRBJ2-3 TRBD2 . TRBV4-2 CASSQAGLAGADTQYF TGTGCCAGCAGCCAAGCCGGACTAGCGGGGGCAGATACGCAGTATTTT
TRBJ2-1 . . TRBV24-1 CATSDYRGANEQFF TGTGCCACCAGTGATTATCGGGGAGCCAATGAGCAGTTCTTC
TRBJ1-1 TRBD1 . TRBV6-1 CASSDQTGGNTEAFF TGTGCCAGCAGTGATCAGACAGGGGGCAACACTGAAGCTTTCTTT
TRBJ2-1 . . TRBV7-9 CASSLAGSHNEQFF TGTGCCAGCAGCTTGGCCGGGTCTCACAATGAGCAGTTCTTC
TRBJ1-1 . few TRBV27 CASSFPGSGIAEAFF TGTGCCAGCAGTTTTCCGGGATCGGGGATCGCTGAAGCTTTCTTT
TRBJ1-6 . . TRBV6-6 CASSPETGLLMYSPLHF TGTGCCAGCAGTCCCGAAACAGGGCTCCTTATGTATTCACCCCTCCACTTT
TRBJ1-5 . . TRBV6-5 CASSFSGIRQPQHF TGTGCCAGCAGTTTTTCAGGGATCCGGCAGCCCCAGCATTTT
TRBJ1-1 . . TRBV7-9 CASSPRLNTEAFF TGTGCCAGCAGCCCAAGACTTAACACTGAAGCTTTCTTT
TRBJ2-7 TRBD1 . TRBV18 CASSPAQGAGEQYF TGTGCCAGCTCACCGGCTCAGGGGGCAGGGGAGCAGTACTTC
TRBJ1-1 . . TRBV6-5 CASTIVRGITEAFF TGTGCCAGCACTATCGTCAGGGGAATCACTGAAGCTTTCTTT
TRBJ2-7 . . TRBV7-9 CASSPGRVEQYF TGTGCCAGCAGCCCCGGGCGGGTCGAGCAGTACTTC
TRBJ1-1 TRBD1 . TRBV30 CAWSATGGTEAFF TGTGCCTGGAGTGCTACAGGGGGCACTGAAGCTTTCTTT
TRBJ2-1 . . TRBV12-3/TRBV12-4 CASSLAPPGLQFF TGTGCCAGCAGTTTAGCCCCGCCGGGACTCCAGTTCTTC
TRBJ1-5 . . TRBV2 CASTLEAGSGQPQHF TGTGCCAGCACCCTGGAGGCAGGCTCGGGGCAGCCCCAGCATTTT
TRBJ2-1 . . TRBV27 CASSLGGRQYNEQFF TGTGCCAGCAGTTTAGGTGGCAGACAATACAATGAGCAGTTCTTC
TRBJ1-2 . . TRBV12-1 CASSFPNREKDYGYTF TGTGCCAGCAGTTTTCCGAACAGGGAAAAGGACTATGGCTACACCTTC
TRBJ1-1 . . TRBV5-5 CASSTARGAPSAFF TGTGCCAGCAGCACCGCCCGTGGGGCCCCCTCAGCTTTCTTT
TRBJ1-1 . . TRBV6-5 CASILTTRTEAFF TGTGCCAGCATTCTCACAACTAGGACTGAAGCTTTCTTT
TRBJ2-5 . medium-sized TRBV7-9 CASSTTEEETQYF TGTGCCAGCAGCACGACGGAGGAAGAGACCCAGTACTTC
TRBJ2-5 . once TRBV24-1 CATSDFRGGLYQETQYF TGTGCCACCAGTGATTTTAGAGGCGGGCTGTACCAAGAGACCCAGTACTTC
TRBJ2-3 . once TRBV5-1 CASSPGTSTEQYF TGCGCCAGCAGCCCCGGGACTTCCACCGAGCAGTATTTT
TRBJ1-1 . . TRBV30 CAWSRYEVGTEAFF TGTGCCTGGAGCCGCTACGAGGTGGGCACTGAAGCTTTCTTT
TRBJ1-2 . . TRBV6-2/TRBV6-3 CASSSLLRAYGYTF TGTGCCAGCAGTTCTCTTCTGCGGGCCTATGGCTACACCTTC
TRBJ2-1 . . TRBV6-5 CASSWDSAGEQFF TGTGCCAGCAGTTGGGACTCAGCGGGTGAGCAGTTCTTC
TRBJ2-7 . . TRBV7-2 CASMGSFYEQYF TGTGCCAGCATGGGCAGTTTCTACGAGCAGTACTTC
TRBJ1-1 TRBD1 . TRBV20-1 CSASVPGGYTEAFF TGCAGTGCTAGTGTGCCAGGGGGATACACTGAAGCTTTCTTT
TRBJ1-2 . . TRBV2 CASSDRPNYGYTF TGTGCCAGCAGTGACAGGCCTAACTATGGCTACACCTTC
TRBJ2-3 TRBD1 . TRBV14 CASRTGGGNADTQYF TGTGCCAGCCGCACAGGGGGCGGGAACGCAGATACGCAGTATTTT